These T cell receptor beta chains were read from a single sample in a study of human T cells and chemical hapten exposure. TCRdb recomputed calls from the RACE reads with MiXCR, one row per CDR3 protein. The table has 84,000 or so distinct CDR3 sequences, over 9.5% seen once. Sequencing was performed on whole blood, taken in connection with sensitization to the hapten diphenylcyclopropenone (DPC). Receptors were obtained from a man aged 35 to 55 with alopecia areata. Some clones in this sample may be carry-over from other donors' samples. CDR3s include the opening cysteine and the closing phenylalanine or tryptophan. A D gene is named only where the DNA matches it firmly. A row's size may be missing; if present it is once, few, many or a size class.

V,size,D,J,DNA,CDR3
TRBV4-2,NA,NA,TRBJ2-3,TGTGCCAGCAGCCCCGGAGCAGCCGCAGATACGCAGTATTTT,CASSPGAAADTQYF
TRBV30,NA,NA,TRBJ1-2,TGTGCCTGGACCGGGCCTCTTAACTATGGCTACACCTTC,CAWTGPLNYGYTF
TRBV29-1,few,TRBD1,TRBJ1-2,TGCAGCGTTGAGGACAGGGGAACCTCCTATGGCTACACCTTC,CSVEDRGTSYGYTF
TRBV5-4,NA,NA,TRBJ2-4,TGTGCCAGCAGCTACCAAATGCAGCGGGACAGAAACATTCAGTACTTC,CASSYQMQRDRNIQYF
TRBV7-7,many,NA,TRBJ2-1,TGTGCTAGCAGCCAAAACCCCGCCCAAAGCTCCTACAATGAGCAGTTCTTC,CASSQNPAQSSYNEQFF
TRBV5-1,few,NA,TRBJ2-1,TGCGCCAGCAATCCGGGACTTTCTTACAATGAGCAGTTCTTC,CASNPGLSYNEQFF
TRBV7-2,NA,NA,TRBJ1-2,TGTGCCAGCAGCCCCCGAACGAATCGGAACTATGGCTACACCTTC,CASSPRTNRNYGYTF
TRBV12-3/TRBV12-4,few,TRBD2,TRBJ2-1,TGTGCCAGCAGCCGCGGACTAGCGGGAGCGGTCAATGAGCAGTTCTTC,CASSRGLAGAVNEQFF
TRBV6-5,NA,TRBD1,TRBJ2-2,TGTGCCAGCAGTTACTCGTGGGACAGCACCGGGGAGCTGTTTTTT,CASSYSWDSTGELFF
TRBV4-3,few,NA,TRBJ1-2,TGCGCCAGCAGCCAAGGGTCGGGCCGGTTTACCGATGGCTACACCTTC,CASSQGSGRFTDGYTF
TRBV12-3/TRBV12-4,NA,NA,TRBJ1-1,TGTGCCAGCAGTCCGTTCCGAGGTGGGAACACTGAAGCTTTCTTT,CASSPFRGGNTEAFF
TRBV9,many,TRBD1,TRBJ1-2,TGTGCCAGCAGCGTTACCGGGACAGGGGAGCACTATGGCTACACCTTC,CASSVTGTGEHYGYTF
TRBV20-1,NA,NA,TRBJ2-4,TGCAGTGCTAGCCGCAGGGAAGCCAAAAACATTCAGTACTTC,CSASRREAKNIQYF
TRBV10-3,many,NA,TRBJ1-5,TGTGCCATCAGTGTCGCAGCGGGCAATCAGCCCCAGCATTTT,CAISVAAGNQPQHF
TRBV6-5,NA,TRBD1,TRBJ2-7,TGTGCCAGCAGTACATCGACAGGGGTTGAGGAGCAGTACTTC,CASSTSTGVEEQYF
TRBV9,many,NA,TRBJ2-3,TGTGCCAGCAGCGGGCGGATGGTCGGTACGCAGTATTTT,CASSGRMVGTQYF
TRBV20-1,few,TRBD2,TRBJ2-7,TGCAGTGCTAGGTGGAGGCTAGCGGGGGAGCAGTACTTC,CSARWRLAGEQYF
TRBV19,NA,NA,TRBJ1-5,TGTGCCAGTAGTATGAGGGGTGCACTGGGCAATCAGCCCCAGCATTTT,CASSMRGALGNQPQHF
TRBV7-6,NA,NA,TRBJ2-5,TGTGCCAGCAGCTTTGGGGGACTGTCAGAAGAGACCCAGTACTTC,CASSFGGLSEETQYF
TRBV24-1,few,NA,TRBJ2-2,TGTGCCACCAGTGATTTTTCATCGCGCAGTGGCGGGGAGCTGTTTTTT,CATSDFSSRSGGELFF
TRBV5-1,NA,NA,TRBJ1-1,TGCGCCAGCAGCCACGGGACCTTAGACATGAACACTGAAGCTTTCTTT,CASSHGTLDMNTEAFF
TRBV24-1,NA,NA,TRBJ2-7,TGTGCCACCAGTGAAGGGGATTACGAGCAGTACTTC,CATSEGDYEQYF
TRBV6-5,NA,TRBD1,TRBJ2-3,TGTGCCACTGAAACAGGGGGAGATACGCAGTATTTT,CATETGGDTQYF
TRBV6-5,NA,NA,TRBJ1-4,TGTGCCAGCAGTTACACAACTGAGACACGGGTGGGAGAAAAACTGTTTTTT,CASSYTTETRVGEKLFF
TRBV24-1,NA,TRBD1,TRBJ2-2,TGTGCCACCAGTGATTATGGGACAGAAAACACCGGGGAGCTGTTTTTT,CATSDYGTENTGELFF
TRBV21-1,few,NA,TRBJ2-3,TGTGCCAGCAGCAATGTGACAGGCCCAGCAGATACGCAGTATTTT,CASSNVTGPADTQYF
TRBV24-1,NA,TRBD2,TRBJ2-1,TGTGCCACCAGTGATTTACCGGGTTCTAGCGGGAGGTCCTACAATGAGCAGTTCTTC,CATSDLPGSSGRSYNEQFF
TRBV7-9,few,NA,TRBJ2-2,TGTGCCAGCAGCTCGCCTCTAGAGACCGGGGAGCTGTTTTTT,CASSSPLETGELFF
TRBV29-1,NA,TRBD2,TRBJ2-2,TGCAGCGCGACTAGCGGGGGCTTGTACACCGGGGAGCTGTTTTTT,CSATSGGLYTGELFF
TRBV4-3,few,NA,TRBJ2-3,TGCGCCAGCAGCCAGCTTCTCGGGTCGGGGACAGATACGCAGTATTTT,CASSQLLGSGTDTQYF
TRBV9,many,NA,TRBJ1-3,TGTGCCAGCAGCGTAGAAACATCCAACTCTGGAAACACCATATATTTT,CASSVETSNSGNTIYF
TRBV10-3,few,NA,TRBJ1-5,TGTGCCATCAGTTTCGGGGGCGGCAATCAGCCCCAGCATTTT,CAISFGGGNQPQHF
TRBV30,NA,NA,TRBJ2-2,TGTGCCTGGAGCTCCGGGGCCTGGGCGAACACCGGGGAGCTGTTTTTT,CAWSSGAWANTGELFF
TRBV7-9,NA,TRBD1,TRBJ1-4,TGTGCCAGCAGCTTATCGGGGACAGGGGGTGAAAAACTGTTTTTT,CASSLSGTGGEKLFF
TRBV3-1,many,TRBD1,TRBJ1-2,TGTGCCAGCAGCCGGACAGGGAAATATGGCTACACCTTC,CASSRTGKYGYTF